This section outlines one TCR beta chain sequence together with its context. As yet, its antigen is unknown. A junction boundary mismatches the germline segment, possibly from a read error. The data were obtained in a study of blood T cells in healthy people across ages. The study's findings and limits: Estimated diversity across one million T cells was deemed an underestimate. Older age went with lower TCR beta diversity per million T cells, in a roughly linear way. A strong correlation was found between TCR beta diversity and the percentage of naive T cells.

It was with a sample-barcoded 5' primer and a J-beta primer mix that a second PCR of roughly 7 to 12 cycles was run. Samples each returned at least 2.5 million CDR3-containing paired-end reads. Via MiXCR, TCRdb re-called the 5' RACE reads, giving one row per CDR3 protein. Counted here are 700,000 to 900,000 distinct CDR3 sequences, approximately 53% occurring once; the ten biggest clones make up under 50%. CDR1 is SEHNR, CDR2 FQNEAQ, per germline (reference sequence). The CDR3 is 13 amino acids. The J gene is TRBJ2-1, the V gene TRBV7-9; D is undetermined. The sample consisted of blood. This TCR derives from a man older than 75 in good health. The CDR3 coding sequence is TGTGCCAGCAGATTAGCCGGTAGCTATGAGCAGTTCTTC. It specifies CASRLAGSYEQFF.